These 19 T cell receptor beta chains were sequenced from one sample in a study of cytomegalovirus exposure and HLA in healthy donors. Amplification used 60 Vbeta primers and 13 Jbeta primers. Data came from immunoSEQ multiplex PCR; TCRdb stores just in-frame clones and leaves some out. The data hold over 150,000 clones, with around 68% observed a single time. The sequenced sample was PBMCs. Source of these receptors: a man aged 25-40 years in good health and CMV-seronegative.

Concerning this clone itself: This same CDR3 is encoded by further DNA sequences in the sample. The V call is TRBV18, the J call TRBJ1-2; maybe TRBD1 (6 bases). The CDR3 is made up of 13 amino acids. The V and J ends lost 3 bases and 4 bases respectively, with 9 bases between them. CDR1 is KGHSH and CDR2 is LQKENI in the germline V gene. This chain's CDR3 is CASSPGQSYGYTF. CDR3 coding DNA: TGTGCCAGCTCACCCGGACAGTCCTATGGCTACACCTTC.

This chain links TRBV7-9 with TRBJ2-2; 9 positions agree with TRBD2. The germline V gene encodes CDR1 SEHNR and CDR2 FQNEAQ (reference sequence). V was clipped by 6 bases and J by 0 bases; unmatched bases: 8. The CDR3 spans 17 residues. The CDR3, as DNA: TGTGCCAGCAGGCCCCTAGCGGGGAATACGAACACCGGGGAGCTGTTTTTT. Protein: CASRPLAGNTNTGELFF.

The chain uses TRBV6-6 and TRBJ2-7; tentative D call: TRBD2 (5 bases). V lost 0 bases and J lost 4, with 10 bases in between. CDR1 and CDR2 (germline): MNHNY, SVGAGI (reference sequence). CDR3 length equals 14 residues. CDR3 region: CASSYSKGSYEQYF. The DNA of the CDR3 is TGTGCCAGCAGTTACTCGAAAGGGAGTTACGAGCAGTACTTC.

The chain joins TRBV7-2 to TRBJ2-5; 8 nucleotides match TRBD2. The CDR3 sequence is 16 residues long. From germline, CDR1 is SGHTA and CDR2 FQGNSA. After removal of 5 bases from V and 4 bases from J, the junction contained 12 bases not matched to a gene. The DNA of the CDR3 is TGTGCCAGCAGCGGCCGGGGGGGCAAGTGGGGAGAGACCCAGTACTTC. Translation: CASSGRGGKWGETQYF.

The chain has TRBV19 and TRBJ1-1; D gene ambiguous. Germline-derived CDR1 and CDR2 are LNHDA and SQIVND (reference sequence). This CDR3 region has 14 residues. The V and J ends lost 5 bases and 2 bases respectively, with 12 bases between them. CDR3 coding DNA: TGTGCCAGTAGTTTGGTCTCCAGAAACACTGAAGCTTTCTTT. This codes for CASSLVSRNTEAFF.

V gene TRBV21-1 combines with J gene TRBJ2-3; whether TRBD2, the table's D call, matches the DNA was not checked. TRBV21-1 is annotated as a pseudogene. The CDR3 has 16 residues. CDR3 region: CASSKVSGQDTDTQYF. The CDR3 DNA follows: TGTGCCAGCAGCAAAGTCAGCGGGCAGGACACAGATACGCAGTATTTT.

The V and J genes are TRBV5-1 and TRBJ1-1; D remains ambiguous. CDR1 and CDR2 (germline): SGHRS, YFSETQ. V was clipped by 4 bases and J by 1 base, with 8 bases between them. This CDR3 has 13 residues. The CDR3, as DNA: TGCGCCAGCAGCCCCGCGGGGAACACTGAAGCTTTCTTT. This translates into CASSPAGNTEAFF.

This chain connects TRBV18 to TRBJ1-1; tentatively, D is TRBD1 (5 bases). The CDR3 is 13 amino acids. Germline V gives CDR1 KGHSH, CDR2 LQKENI. V was trimmed by 3 bases and J by 8 bases, leaving 13 bases between them. The CDR3 DNA reads TGTGCCAGCTCACCTCCACAGGCTTGGGAAGCTTTCTTT. Its protein product is CASSPPQAWEAFF.

The CDR3 loop reads CASSILSGGLLSGTDTQYF. CDR3 nucleotide sequence: TGTGCCAGTAGTATCCTTAGCGGGGGGTTACTTAGCGGGACAGATACGCAGTATTTT. The genes are TRBV19 and TRBJ2-3; 10 bases are a match to TRBD2. The V and J ends lost 3 bases and 3 bases, in that order; junction bases with no gene match: 15. Germline V gene data show CDR1 as LNHDA and CDR2 as SQIVND (reference sequence). The CDR3 extends over 19 amino acids.

CDR3 in amino acids: CASSSRPGQGAYEQYF. Written as DNA, the CDR3 is TGTGCCAGCAGCTCGCGACCGGGACAGGGGGCCTACGAGCAGTACTTC. The rearrangement links TRBV7-8 to TRBJ2-7; 11 positions match TRBD1. The CDR3 loop spans 16 amino acids. Germline V gives CDR1 SGHVS, CDR2 FQNEAQ. V lost 4 bases, J lost 2 bases, and 7 bases stayed unmatched.

The rearrangement uses TRBV19 and TRBJ2-3; D call uncertain. V was shortened by 3 bases and J by 6 bases, with 10 bases between the two germline ends. CDR1 is LNHDA and CDR2 is SQIVND in the germline V gene (reference sequence). The CDR3 sequence is 13 residues long. The CDR3, as DNA: TGTGCCAGTAGTATTACTGAATGGGATACGCAGTATTTT. Encoded protein: CASSITEWDTQYF.

The chain has TRBV5-1 and TRBJ2-5; a weak D match, TRBD2 (5 bases). Germline V lookup: CDR1 SGHRS, CDR2 YFSETQ. V was cut by 6 bases and J by 3 bases, with 6 bases left in between. The length of the CDR3 is 11 residues. CDR3 sequence reads: CASTGEETQYF. The CDR3 bases are TGCGCCAGCACCGGGGAAGAGACCCAGTACTTC.

The gene calls are TRBV7-9 and TRBJ2-2; D remains ambiguous. Germline V lookup: CDR1 SEHNR, CDR2 FQNEAQ (reference sequence). CDR3 size: 12 residues. Trimming removed 5 bases from V and 3 bases from J, with 4 bases in between. DNA of the CDR3: TGTGCCAGCAGCCCCGACACCGGGGAGCTGTTTTTT. It encodes CASSPDTGELFF. Supplemented by reference TRBV7-9 and TRBJ2-2, the full variable domain reads DTGVSQNPRHKITKRGQNVTFRCDPISEHNRLYWYRQTLGQGPEFLTYFQNEAQLEKSRLLSDRFSAERPKGSFSTLEIQRTEQGDSAMYLCASSPDTGELFFGEGSRLTVL.

The rearrangement links TRBV4-2 to TRBJ2-7; 8 bases align to TRBD2. Germline loops: CDR1 LGHNA, CDR2 YNFKEQ. V lost 8 bases to trimming and J lost 5 bases; unmatched junction nucleotides: 5. The CDR3 consists of 12 residues. CDR3 loop: CASGRGEDEQYF. The CDR3 nucleotides read TGTGCCAGCGGGCGGGGGGAGGACGAGCAGTACTTC.

This clone was found once. This chain connects TRBV2 to TRBJ2-5, with D possibly being TRBD2 (6 bases). V was shortened by 6 bases and J by 2 bases, with 13 bases between the two germline ends. CDR3 length: 14 amino acids. Germline assignment: CDR1 SNHLY and CDR2 FYNNEI. The chain's CDR3 is CASRTGTGQETQYF. CDR3 DNA sequence: TGTGCCAGCAGGACCGGGACTGGGCAAGAGACCCAGTACTTC.

This chain joins TRBV15 and TRBJ2-7; D possibly corresponds to TRBD2 (7 bases). The CDR3 has 15 amino acids. Trimming removed 0 bases from V and 3 bases from J, with 12 bases in between. CDR1 and CDR2 (germline): LNHNV, YYDKDF (reference sequence). The CDR3 reads CATSREGGGDYEQYF. As DNA, the CDR3 is TGTGCCACCAGCAGAGAGGGAGGGGGAGACTACGAGCAGTACTTC.

The V and J genes are TRBV28 and TRBJ2-1, with TRBD1 identical over 9 bases. CDR3 size: 15 residues. Unmatched junction bases numbered 5, after V lost 2 bases and J lost 6 bases. CDR1 is MDHEN, CDR2 SYDVKM, per germline. The chain's CDR3 is CASSLIGTGINEQFF. The DNA of the CDR3 is TGTGCCAGCAGTTTAATAGGGACAGGGATCAATGAGCAGTTCTTC.

The chain employs TRBV10-3 and TRBJ2-7; TRBD2 matches at 13 bases. The ends lost 3 bases at V and 4 bases at J; junction bases unmatched: 3. CDR3 length: 15 amino acids. Germline V gene data show CDR1 as ENHRY and CDR2 as SYGVKD. The CDR3 protein is CAISDGTSGVYEQYF. CDR3 in DNA: TGTGCCATCAGTGACGGGACTAGCGGGGTGTACGAGCAGTACTTC.

This rearrangement joins TRBV4-2 to TRBJ1-6, with D tentatively TRBD1 (5 bases). Trimming removed 1 base at V and 7 bases at J, with 14 bases between. The CDR3 runs to 16 residues. Germline V gene data show CDR1 as LGHNA and CDR2 as YNFKEQ. DNA of the CDR3: TGTGCCAGCAGCCAAGCCCTGACAGCAGACAATTCACCCCTCCACTTT. Protein product: CASSQALTADNSPLHF.